This TCR beta chain derives from a study of T cell responses to AZD1222 COVID-19 vaccine. General study results and limits: Nearly half of spike-specific TCRs reportedly target variant regions that are unmutated in the B.1.351 and B.1.1.7 variants. Donor demographics were predominantly white British with a female majority; clonal diversity may be underestimated.

This CDR3 comprises 13 residues. Method: immunoSEQ multiplex PCR; TCRdb's copy keeps in-frame clones and lacks some. The sample records about 270,000 clones, 94% being singletons. Remarks on this clone: The antigen is undetermined.

This TCR came from an adult who received the AZD1222 COVID-19 vaccine. Sequenced material: peripheral blood, taken 28 days after the second AZD1222 dose. The chain recombines TRBV21-1 with TRBJ1-2; the DNA was not compared with TRBD1, the D call given in the table. TRBV21-1 is a pseudogene segment. The CDR3 DNA is TGTGCCAGCAGCACCAGGGTATCGGACGGCTACACCTTC. Translation gives CASSTRVSDGYTF.